This T cell receptor (beta chain) came from a study of immune heterogeneity within non-small cell lung tumors. Overall study: With respect to histology, the tumors encompassed several squamous cell carcinomas, around eleven non-squamous carcinomas and 1 not otherwise specified.

It was a multiplex PCR that amplified TCR beta CDR3, with 32 V and 13 J primers. Each CDR3 protein is one row after TCRdb ran MiXCR on the multiplex PCR reads. The sample includes just over 15,000 distinct CDR3 sequences, 25% to 35% of them seen just once. V gave up 6 bases and J gave up 2 bases; unmatched junction bases: 6. This CDR3 has 14 amino acids. Germline V lookup: CDR1 DFQATT, CDR2 SNEGSKA (reference sequence). Template came from bulk tumor genomic DNA, at approximately 600 ng per sample. Surgeons took several biopsies per primary tumor, spaced far apart, during surgery. Before undergoing curative surgery, patients had newly diagnosed non-small cell lung cancer that was untreated. The study drew donors from newly diagnosed non-small cell lung cancer patients having surgery with curative intent. Regarding the study as a whole: Recurrence of identical dominant CDR3 beta clonotypes was observed across intrapatient tumor sites, concomitant with site-unique high-frequency clones. The study found high-frequency T-cell receptor beta clonotypes largely distinct between individual patients.

This clonotype has more than one count but fewer than ten. Antigen unknown. Material: lung tumor tissue. The sequence came from a man in his forties with non-small cell lung cancer. The chain employs TRBV20-1 and TRBJ2-7; 11 positions agree with TRBD2. The CDR3 loop reads CSAGTSGLTYEQYF. As DNA, the CDR3 is TGCAGTGCGGGGACTAGCGGCCTAACCTACGAGCAGTACTTC.